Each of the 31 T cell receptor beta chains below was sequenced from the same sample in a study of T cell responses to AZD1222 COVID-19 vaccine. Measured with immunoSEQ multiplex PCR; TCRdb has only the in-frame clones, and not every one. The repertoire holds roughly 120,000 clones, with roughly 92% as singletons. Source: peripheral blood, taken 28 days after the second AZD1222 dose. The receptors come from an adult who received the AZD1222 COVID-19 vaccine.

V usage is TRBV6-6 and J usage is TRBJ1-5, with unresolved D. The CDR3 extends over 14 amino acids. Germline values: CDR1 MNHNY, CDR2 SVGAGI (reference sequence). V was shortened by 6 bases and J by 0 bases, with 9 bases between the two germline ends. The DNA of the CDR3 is TGTGCCAGCAGCCTAGACTATAGCAATCAGCCCCAGCATTTT. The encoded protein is CASSLDYSNQPQHF.

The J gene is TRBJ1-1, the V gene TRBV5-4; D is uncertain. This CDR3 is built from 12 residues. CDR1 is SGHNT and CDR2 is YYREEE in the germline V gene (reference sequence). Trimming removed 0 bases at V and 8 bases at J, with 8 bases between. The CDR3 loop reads CASSLALSEAFF. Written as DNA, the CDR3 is TGTGCCAGCAGCTTGGCTTTATCAGAAGCTTTCTTT.

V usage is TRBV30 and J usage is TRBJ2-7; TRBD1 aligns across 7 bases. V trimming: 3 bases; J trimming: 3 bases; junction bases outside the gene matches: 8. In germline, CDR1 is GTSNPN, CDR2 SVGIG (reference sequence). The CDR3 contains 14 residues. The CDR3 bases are TGTGCCTGGAGGAAAAGACAGGGTGTCTACGAGCAGTACTTC. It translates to CAWRKRQGVYEQYF.

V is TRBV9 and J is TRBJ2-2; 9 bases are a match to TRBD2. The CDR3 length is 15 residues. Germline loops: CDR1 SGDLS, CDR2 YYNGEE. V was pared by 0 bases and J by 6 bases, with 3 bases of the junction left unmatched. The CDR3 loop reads CASSVAASGAGELFF. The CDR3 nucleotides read TGTGCCAGCAGCGTAGCGGCTAGCGGGGCCGGGGAGCTGTTTTTT.

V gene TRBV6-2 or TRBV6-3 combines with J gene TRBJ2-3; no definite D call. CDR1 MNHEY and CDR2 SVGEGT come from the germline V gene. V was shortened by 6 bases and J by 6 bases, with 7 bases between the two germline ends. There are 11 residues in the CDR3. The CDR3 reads CASSPGDTQYF. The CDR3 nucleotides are TGTGCCAGCAGCCCTGGGGATACGCAGTATTTT.

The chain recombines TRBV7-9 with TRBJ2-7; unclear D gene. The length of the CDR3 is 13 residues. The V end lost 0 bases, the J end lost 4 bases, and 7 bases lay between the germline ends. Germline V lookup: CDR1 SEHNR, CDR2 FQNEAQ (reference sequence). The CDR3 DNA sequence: TGTGCCAGCAGCTTAGCAGGGCGGTACGAGCAGTACTTC. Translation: CASSLAGRYEQYF.

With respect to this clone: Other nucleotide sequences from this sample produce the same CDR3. Here the CDR3 DNA reads TGTGCCAGCAGCTTAGCCGGAGTAAGCACAGATACGCAGTATTTT. It is translated as CASSLAGVSTDTQYF. The chain recombines TRBV7-2 with TRBJ2-3; D is unresolved. Per the germline V gene, CDR1 is SGHTA and CDR2 is FQGNSA. The CDR3 length is 15 residues. V lost 0 bases to trimming and J lost 0 bases, with 7 bases between them.

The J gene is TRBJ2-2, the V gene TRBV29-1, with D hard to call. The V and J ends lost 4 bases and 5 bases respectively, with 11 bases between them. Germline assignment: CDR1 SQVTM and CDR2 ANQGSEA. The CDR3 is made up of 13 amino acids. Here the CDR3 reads CSVGVTRTGELFF. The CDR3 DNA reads TGCAGCGTTGGCGTCACGAGGACCGGGGAGCTGTTTTTT.

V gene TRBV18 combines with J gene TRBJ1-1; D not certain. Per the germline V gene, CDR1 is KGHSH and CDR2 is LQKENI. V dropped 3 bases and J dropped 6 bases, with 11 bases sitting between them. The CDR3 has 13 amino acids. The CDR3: CASSPVKTAEAFF. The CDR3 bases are TGTGCCAGCTCACCCGTTAAAACGGCTGAAGCTTTCTTT.

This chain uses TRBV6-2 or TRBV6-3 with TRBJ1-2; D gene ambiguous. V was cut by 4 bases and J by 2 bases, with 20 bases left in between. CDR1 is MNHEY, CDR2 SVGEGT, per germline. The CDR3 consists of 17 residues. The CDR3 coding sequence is TGTGCCAGCAGTTCGACGGCCATCGAATCCCTGAACTATGGCTACACCTTC. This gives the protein CASSSTAIESLNYGYTF.

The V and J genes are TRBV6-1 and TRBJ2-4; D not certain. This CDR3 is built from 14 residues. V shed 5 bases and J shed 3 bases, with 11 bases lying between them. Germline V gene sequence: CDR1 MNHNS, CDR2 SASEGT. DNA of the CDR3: TGTGCCAGCAGTCCCTTAGTACTCAAAAACATTCAGTACTTC. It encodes CASSPLVLKNIQYF.

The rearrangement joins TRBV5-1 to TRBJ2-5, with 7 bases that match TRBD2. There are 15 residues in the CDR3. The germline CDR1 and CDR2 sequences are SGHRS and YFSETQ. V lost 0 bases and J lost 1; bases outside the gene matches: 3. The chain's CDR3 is CASSLAGTIQETQYF. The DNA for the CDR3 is TGCGCCAGCAGCTTGGCCGGGACTATCCAAGAGACCCAGTACTTC.

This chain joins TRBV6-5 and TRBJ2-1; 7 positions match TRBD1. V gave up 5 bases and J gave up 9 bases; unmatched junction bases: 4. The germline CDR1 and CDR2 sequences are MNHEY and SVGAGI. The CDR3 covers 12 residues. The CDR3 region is CASSRTGGEQFF. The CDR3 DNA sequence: TGTGCCAGCAGTCGGACAGGAGGTGAGCAGTTCTTC.

The DNA for the CDR3 is TGCGCCAGCAGCTTGGCCGGACAGGCCAATCAGCCCCAGCATTTT. It yields the protein CASSLAGQANQPQHF. This chain joins TRBV5-1 and TRBJ1-5; TRBD1 matches at 7 bases. V lost 0 bases to trimming and J lost 3 bases; unmatched junction nucleotides: 3. The length of the CDR3 is 15 residues. CDR1 and CDR2 from the germline V gene are SGHRS and YFSETQ.

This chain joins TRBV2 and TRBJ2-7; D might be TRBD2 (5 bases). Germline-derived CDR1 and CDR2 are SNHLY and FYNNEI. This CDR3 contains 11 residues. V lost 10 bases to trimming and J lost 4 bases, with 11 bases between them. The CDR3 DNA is TGTGCCACTCGGCGCGGGTACGAGCAGTACTTC. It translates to CATRRGYEQYF.

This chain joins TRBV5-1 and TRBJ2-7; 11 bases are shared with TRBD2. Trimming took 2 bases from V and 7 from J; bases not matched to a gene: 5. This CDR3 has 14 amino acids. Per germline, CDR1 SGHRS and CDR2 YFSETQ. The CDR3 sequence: CASSLLAGEGEQYF. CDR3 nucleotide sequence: TGCGCCAGCAGCTTACTAGCGGGGGAGGGAGAGCAGTACTTC. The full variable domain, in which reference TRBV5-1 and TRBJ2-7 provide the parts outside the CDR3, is KAGVTQTPRYLIKTRGQQVTLSCSPISGHRSVSWYQQTPGQGLQFLFEYFSETQRNKGNFPGRFSGRQFSNSRSEMNVSTLELGDSALYLCASSLLAGEGEQYFGPGTRLTVT.

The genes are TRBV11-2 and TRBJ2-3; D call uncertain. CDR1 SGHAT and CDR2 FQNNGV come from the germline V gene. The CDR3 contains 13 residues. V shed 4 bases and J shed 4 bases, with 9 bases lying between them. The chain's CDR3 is CASSSTPADTQYF. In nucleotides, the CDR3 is TGTGCCAGCAGCTCTACTCCAGCAGATACGCAGTATTTT.

The CDR3 is CASSSTGRTEAFF. CDR3 in DNA: TGTGCCAGCAGTTCGACAGGTCGCACTGAAGCTTTCTTT. The chain links TRBV12-3 or TRBV12-4 to TRBJ1-1; D possibly corresponds to TRBD1 (6 bases). The CDR3 length is 13 residues. The V and J ends lost 4 bases and 4 bases respectively, with 10 bases between them.

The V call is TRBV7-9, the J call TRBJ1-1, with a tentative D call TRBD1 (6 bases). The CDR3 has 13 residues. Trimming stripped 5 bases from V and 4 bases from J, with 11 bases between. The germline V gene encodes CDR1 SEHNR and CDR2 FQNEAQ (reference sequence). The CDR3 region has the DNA TGTGCCAGCAGCCTTGGGACAACCACTGAAGCTTTCTTT. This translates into CASSLGTTTEAFF.

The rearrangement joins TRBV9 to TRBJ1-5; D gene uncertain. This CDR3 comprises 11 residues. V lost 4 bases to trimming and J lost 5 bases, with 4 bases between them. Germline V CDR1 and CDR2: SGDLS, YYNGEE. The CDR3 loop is CASSTHQPQHF. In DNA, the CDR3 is TGTGCCAGCAGCACGCATCAGCCCCAGCATTTT.

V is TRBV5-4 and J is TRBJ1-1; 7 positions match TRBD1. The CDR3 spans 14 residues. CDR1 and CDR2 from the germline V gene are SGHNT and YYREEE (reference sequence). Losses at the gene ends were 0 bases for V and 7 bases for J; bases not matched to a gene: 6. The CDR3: CASSLATGALEAFF. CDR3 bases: TGTGCCAGCAGCTTGGCAACAGGGGCCCTTGAAGCTTTCTTT.

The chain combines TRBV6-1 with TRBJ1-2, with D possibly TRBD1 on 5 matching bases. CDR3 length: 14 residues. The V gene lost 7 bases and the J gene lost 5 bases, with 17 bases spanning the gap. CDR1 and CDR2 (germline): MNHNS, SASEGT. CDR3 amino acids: CASNRPGLEYGYTF. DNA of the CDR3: TGTGCCAGCAACAGACCGGGACTAGAATATGGCTACACCTTC.

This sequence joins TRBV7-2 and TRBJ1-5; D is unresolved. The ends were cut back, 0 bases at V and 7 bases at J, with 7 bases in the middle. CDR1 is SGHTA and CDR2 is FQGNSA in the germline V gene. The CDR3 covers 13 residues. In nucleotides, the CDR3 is TGTGCCAGCAGCTTAGCCGGGTACCAGCCCCAGCATTTT. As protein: CASSLAGYQPQHF.

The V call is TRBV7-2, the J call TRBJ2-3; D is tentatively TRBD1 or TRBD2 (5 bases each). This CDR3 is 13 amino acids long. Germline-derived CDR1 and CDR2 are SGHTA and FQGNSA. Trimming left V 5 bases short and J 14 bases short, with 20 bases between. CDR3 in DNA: TGTGCCAGCAGCCTACACTGGGACCAGTTTCCGTATTTT. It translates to CASSLHWDQFPYF.

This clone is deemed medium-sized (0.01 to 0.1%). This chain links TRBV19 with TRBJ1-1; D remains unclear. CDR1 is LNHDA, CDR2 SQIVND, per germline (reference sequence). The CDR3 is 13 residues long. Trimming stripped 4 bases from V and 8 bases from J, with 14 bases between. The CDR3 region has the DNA TGTGCCAGTAGTAATTTGGCTTTACTAGAAGCTTTCTTT. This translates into CASSNLALLEAFF.

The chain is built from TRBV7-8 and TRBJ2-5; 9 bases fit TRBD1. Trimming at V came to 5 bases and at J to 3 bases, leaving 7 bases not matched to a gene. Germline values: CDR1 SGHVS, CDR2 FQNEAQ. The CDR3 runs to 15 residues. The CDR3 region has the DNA TGTGCCAGCAGCATGACGACAGGGGGAAAAGAGACCCAGTACTTC. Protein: CASSMTTGGKETQYF.

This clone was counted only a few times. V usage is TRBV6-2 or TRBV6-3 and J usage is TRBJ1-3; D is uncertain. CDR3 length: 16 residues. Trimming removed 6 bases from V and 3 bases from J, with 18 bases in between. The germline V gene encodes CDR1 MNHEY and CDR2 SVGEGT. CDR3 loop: CASSPPKADYGNTIYF. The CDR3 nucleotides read TGTGCCAGCAGCCCTCCCAAGGCGGACTATGGAAACACCATATATTTT.

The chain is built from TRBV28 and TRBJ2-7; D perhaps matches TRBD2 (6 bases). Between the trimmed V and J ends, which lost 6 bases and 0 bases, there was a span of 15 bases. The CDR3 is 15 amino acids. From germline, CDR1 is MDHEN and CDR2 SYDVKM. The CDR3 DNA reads TGTGCCAGCAGCCCCCTCCGGGGGAGCTCCTACGAGCAGTACTTC. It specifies CASSPLRGSSYEQYF.

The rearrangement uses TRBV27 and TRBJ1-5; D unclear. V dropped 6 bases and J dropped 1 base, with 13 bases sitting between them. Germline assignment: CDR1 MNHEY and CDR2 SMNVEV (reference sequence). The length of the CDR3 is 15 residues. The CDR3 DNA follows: TGTGCCAGCAGCCCCGCCCTATTGAGCAATCAGCCCCAGCATTTT. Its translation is CASSPALLSNQPQHF.

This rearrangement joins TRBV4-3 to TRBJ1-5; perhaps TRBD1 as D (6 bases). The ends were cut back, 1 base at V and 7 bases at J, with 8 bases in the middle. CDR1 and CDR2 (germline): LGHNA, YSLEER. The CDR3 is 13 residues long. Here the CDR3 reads CASSQAGDQPQHF. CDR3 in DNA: TGCGCCAGCAGCCAAGCAGGGGACCAGCCCCAGCATTTT.

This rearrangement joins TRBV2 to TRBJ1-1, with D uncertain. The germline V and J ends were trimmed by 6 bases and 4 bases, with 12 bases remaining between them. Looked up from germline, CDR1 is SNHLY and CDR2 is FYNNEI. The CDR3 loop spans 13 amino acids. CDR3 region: CASRTQPATEAFF. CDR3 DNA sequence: TGTGCCAGCAGGACGCAGCCGGCCACTGAAGCTTTCTTT.